Following are 27 T cell receptor beta chains from one sample sequenced in a study of cytomegalovirus exposure and HLA in healthy donors. Both 60 Vbeta primers and 13 Jbeta primers went into the PCR. Sequencing used immunoSEQ multiplex PCR; TCRdb keeps in-frame clones, though not all of them. The data show fewer than 200,000 clones, approximately 80% seen once. The specimen sequenced was PBMCs. The receptor source for this set is a man between 18 and 29 years old in good health and CMV-seropositive.

The chain recombines TRBV14 with TRBJ2-7; the D gene is possibly TRBD2 (6 bases). The CDR3 covers 18 residues. Germline CDR1 is SGHDN and CDR2 is FVKESK. V lost 1 base and J lost 3, with 22 bases in between. The CDR3 is CASSQGFNEFGGSYEQYF. The CDR3 region has the DNA TGTGCCAGCAGCCAAGGATTTAATGAATTTGGGGGGAGCTACGAGCAGTACTTC. Combining the CDR3 with reference TRBV14 and TRBJ2-7 gives the whole variable domain EAGVTQFPSHSVIEKGQTVTLRCDPISGHDNLYWYRRVMGKEIKFLLHFVKESKQDESGMPNNRFLAERTGGTYSTLKVQPAELEDSGVYFCASSQGFNEFGGSYEQYFGPGTRLTVT.

V is TRBV11-1 and J is TRBJ2-1, with 13 nucleotides matching TRBD2. Germline values: CDR1 SGHAT, CDR2 FQDESV (reference sequence). The CDR3 runs to 16 residues. The trim removed 3 bases at V and 5 bases at J, leaving 4 bases unmatched. The CDR3 loop reads CASSFGGLAGNNEQFF. The CDR3 bases are TGTGCCAGCAGCTTTGGGGGACTAGCGGGGAACAATGAGCAGTTCTTC.

This clone was found a few times. CDR3 sequence (DNA): TGTGCCACCCTAGGGGCAGGGAGGCGCAATCAGCCCCAGCATTTT. Protein: CATLGAGRRNQPQHF. The chain joins TRBV19 to TRBJ1-5; weak D call: TRBD1 (5 bases). CDR1 is LNHDA and CDR2 is SQIVND in the germline V gene (reference sequence). Trimming cost V 10 bases and J 2 bases, with 18 bases left between them. CDR3 length equals 15 residues.

The V and J genes are TRBV5-4 and TRBJ2-7, with a weak D call TRBD1 (5 bases). The CDR3 extends over 14 amino acids. V was trimmed by 3 bases and J by 5 bases, leaving 15 bases between them. CDR1 and CDR2 (germline): SGHNT, YYREEE (reference sequence). The CDR3 coding sequence is TGTGCCAGCAGCTCCTACAAGACAGTAGACGAGCAGTACTTC. It translates to CASSSYKTVDEQYF.

The chain links TRBV19 to TRBJ1-2; D is unresolved. V lost 10 bases and J lost 2, with 20 bases in between. This CDR3 comprises 15 residues. Germline CDR1 LNHDA, CDR2 SQIVND (reference sequence). The CDR3: CATSREAGLNYGYTF. In nucleotides, the CDR3 is TGTGCCACCTCAAGGGAGGCAGGACTCAACTATGGCTACACCTTC.

In its sample, this clone was seen a few times. The chain has TRBV10-3 and TRBJ2-3; 9 bases map to TRBD1. Per the germline V gene, CDR1 is ENHRY and CDR2 is SYGVKD. V lost 0 bases to trimming and J lost 5 bases; unmatched junction nucleotides: 9. The CDR3 loop spans 17 amino acids. This CDR3 reads CAISESPKTGGRDTQYF. The CDR3 coding sequence is TGTGCCATCAGTGAGTCGCCGAAAACAGGGGGCAGAGATACGCAGTATTTT.

This clone was seen a few times. The rearrangement joins TRBV14 to TRBJ1-2, with D unresolved. Trimming pared 0 bases from V and 6 bases from J, leaving 17 bases between. Germline CDR1 reads SGHDN; CDR2 reads FVKESK. The CDR3 is 16 amino acids. The CDR3 sequence is CASSQDRRESSNGYTF. In DNA form, the CDR3 reads TGTGCCAGCAGCCAAGATAGGCGGGAGTCAAGTAATGGCTACACCTTC.

The chain employs TRBV4-1 and TRBJ2-7, with 9 positions matching TRBD2. V was pared by 2 bases and J by 1 base, with 12 bases of the junction left unmatched. From germline, CDR1 is MGHRA and CDR2 YSYEKL. The CDR3 loop spans 18 amino acids. CDR3 in amino acids: CASSQPPLRLAGSYEQYF. The CDR3 DNA follows: TGCGCCAGCAGCCAACCCCCCCTCAGGCTAGCGGGGTCCTACGAGCAGTACTTC.

The chain combines TRBV5-4 with TRBJ2-7; D is undetermined. Germline V gene data show CDR1 as SGHNT and CDR2 as YYREEE (reference sequence). Trimming removed 3 bases from V and 5 bases from J, with 12 bases in between. This CDR3 has 13 amino acids. CDR3 nucleotides: TGTGCCAGCAGCTCCCTCCTGCGCGACGAGCAGTACTTC. It yields the protein CASSSLLRDEQYF. Drawing the rest from reference TRBV5-4 and TRBJ2-7, the complete variable domain is ETGVTQSPTHLIKTRGQQVTLRCSSQSGHNTVSWYQQALGQGPQFIFQYYREEENGRGNFPPRFSGLQFPNYSSELNVNALELDDSALYLCASSSLLRDEQYFGPGTRLTVT.

The CDR3: CSVNPNQGETQYF. CDR3 DNA: TGCAGCGTAAACCCGAACCAGGGAGAGACCCAGTACTTC. J is TRBJ2-5 and V is TRBV29-1; tentatively, D is TRBD1 (5 bases). Germline values: CDR1 SQVTM, CDR2 ANQGSEA. The CDR3 is 13 amino acids. The V gene lost 6 bases and the J gene lost 4 bases, with 15 bases spanning the gap.

V is TRBV30 and J is TRBJ2-1, with TRBD2 matching 8 bases. This CDR3 has 16 residues. V lost 0 bases to trimming and J lost 3 bases; unmatched junction nucleotides: 7. The germline gives CDR1 GTSNPN, CDR2 SVGIG (reference sequence). Here the CDR3 reads CAWSVQAGVNYNEQFF. The DNA of the CDR3 is TGTGCCTGGAGTGTTCAAGCGGGAGTAAACTACAATGAGCAGTTCTTC.

The CDR3 region is CASSFYGLKGQIYEQYF. The CDR3 bases are TGTGCCAGCAGTTTTTACGGCCTGAAAGGACAGATCTACGAGCAGTACTTC. The J gene is TRBJ2-7, the V gene TRBV27; D may be TRBD1 (6 bases). This CDR3 spans 17 amino acids. The germline gives CDR1 MNHEY, CDR2 SMNVEV (reference sequence). V lost 3 bases and J lost 3, with 21 bases in between.

The rearrangement links TRBV4-2 to TRBJ1-2; TRBD1 matches 7 bases. The CDR3 contains 15 residues. V trimming: 0 bases; J trimming: 4 bases; junction bases outside the gene matches: 5. CDR1 is LGHNA and CDR2 is YNFKEQ in the germline V gene. In DNA form, the CDR3 reads TGTGCCAGCAGCCAAGAAATCGGACAGGCCTATGGCTACACCTTC. This translates into CASSQEIGQAYGYTF.

V usage is TRBV7-2 and J usage is TRBJ1-2, with 8 bases aligning to TRBD1. The J segment lost 7 bases and the V segment lost 0 bases, leaving 7 bases of the junction unmatched. CDR1 is SGHTA and CDR2 is FQGNSA in the germline V gene. The CDR3 runs to 15 residues. The CDR3 sequence: CASSLALAGGIGYTF. CDR3 DNA: TGTGCCAGCAGCTTAGCTTTGGCAGGGGGCATTGGCTACACCTTC.

This clone was picked up one time. This sequence joins TRBV7-9 and TRBJ2-1, with 12 bases matching TRBD2. V lost 6 bases to trimming and J lost 4 bases; unmatched junction nucleotides: 10. The CDR3 loop spans 17 amino acids. Germline lookup yields CDR1 SEHNR and CDR2 FQNEAQ (reference sequence). This CDR3 is CASRSKAGTSGYNEQFF. CDR3 DNA: TGTGCCAGCAGATCTAAGGCCGGGACTAGCGGGTACAATGAGCAGTTCTTC.

The V call is TRBV6-1, the J call TRBJ1-5, with D possibly matching TRBD1 (6 bases). Trimming stripped 1 base from V and 6 bases from J, with 13 bases between. This CDR3 region has 15 residues. CDR1 MNHNS and CDR2 SASEGT come from the germline V gene. The DNA of the CDR3 is TGTGCCAGCAGTGAAGGAGCAGGGGCGTCTCAGCCCCAGCATTTT. Protein sequence: CASSEGAGASQPQHF.

The genes are TRBV2 and TRBJ1-1; D remains ambiguous. V was pared by 7 bases and J by 8 bases, with 11 bases between. This CDR3 has 11 amino acids. CDR1 and CDR2 from the germline V gene are SNHLY and FYNNEI. CDR3 nucleotides: TGTGCCAGCACCCAACTAAACGAAGCTTTCTTT. It yields the protein CASTQLNEAFF.

The genes are TRBV29-1 and TRBJ2-7; the D gene is possibly TRBD2 (6 bases). Trimming removed 1 base at V and 6 bases at J, with 10 bases between. CDR1 and CDR2 (germline): SQVTM, ANQGSEA. The CDR3 is 12 amino acids. CDR3 in DNA: TGCAGCGTTGAAGCTCGACTAGGCGAGCAGTACTTC. This translates into CSVEARLGEQYF.

The genes are TRBV19 and TRBJ1-1, with TRBD1 as a possible D gene (6 bases). CDR3 length equals 15 residues. CDR1 is LNHDA and CDR2 is SQIVND in the germline V gene (reference sequence). V dropped 10 bases and J dropped 1 base, with 19 bases sitting between them. The CDR3 is CATSDPGTPNTEAFF. CDR3 nucleotide sequence: TGTGCCACCTCAGACCCCGGGACACCGAACACTGAAGCTTTCTTT.

V and J are TRBV7-2 and TRBJ2-7, with a tentative D call TRBD1 (7 bases). The V end was cut by 1 base, the J end by 2 bases, with 12 bases between. This CDR3 has 15 amino acids. The germline gives CDR1 SGHTA, CDR2 FQGNSA. CDR3 coding DNA: TGTGCCAGCAGCTTAGTCAGGGGGGAAGCCTACGAGCAGTACTTC. Translation gives CASSLVRGEAYEQYF.

This clone came up once. The chain is built from TRBV6-4 and TRBJ1-5; D gene unclear. The germline V gene has CDR1 MRHNA and CDR2 SNTAGT. V dropped 5 bases and J dropped 5 bases, with 10 bases sitting between them. The CDR3 covers 13 residues. The CDR3 region has the DNA TGTGCCAGCAGTATTGTAGAGGATCAGCCCCAGCATTTT. Translation: CASSIVEDQPQHF.

The chain carries TRBV5-4 and TRBJ2-7, with TRBD1 identical over 10 bases. Germline V lookup: CDR1 SGHNT, CDR2 YYREEE (reference sequence). The CDR3 runs 14 residues. With 4 bases clipped from V and 6 bases from J, the junction kept 7 bases outside the gene matches. The CDR3 spells CASSGGQGSGEQYF. The CDR3 nucleotides are TGTGCCAGCAGCGGGGGACAGGGGTCAGGCGAGCAGTACTTC.

The V call is TRBV30, the J call TRBJ2-7, with a weak D call TRBD1 (5 bases). The CDR3 consists of 14 residues. Per germline, CDR1 GTSNPN and CDR2 SVGIG (reference sequence). V gave up 1 base and J gave up 0 bases, with 10 bases separating them. The DNA of the CDR3 is TGTGCCTGGAGTGCGCCCGACAGCTCCTACGAGCAGTACTTC. Its protein product is CAWSAPDSSYEQYF.

This rearrangement joins TRBV15 to TRBJ1-4; no firm D call. Germline lookup yields CDR1 LNHNV and CDR2 YYDKDF (reference sequence). This CDR3 region has 15 residues. With 4 bases removed from V and 3 bases from J, the gap between germline ends came to 12 bases. The CDR3, as DNA: TGTGCCACCAGCAAAGATCGAGCCTCTAATGAAAAACTGTTTTTT. As protein: CATSKDRASNEKLFF.

In its sample, this clone was seen a few times. V and J are TRBV7-9 and TRBJ2-5; 11 bases are a match to TRBD2. The CDR3 is 18 amino acids. From germline, CDR1 is SEHNR and CDR2 FQNEAQ (reference sequence). V was pared by 5 bases and J by 4 bases, with 15 bases of the junction left unmatched. The CDR3 loop is CASSRGGQLAGGRETQYF. The CDR3 nucleotides are TGTGCCAGCAGCCGTGGAGGGCAGTTAGCGGGAGGGCGAGAGACCCAGTACTTC.

This chain links TRBV6-1 with TRBJ2-7, with D possibly being TRBD1 (7 bases). The germline gives CDR1 MNHNS, CDR2 SASEGT. Trimming stripped 7 bases from V and 4 bases from J, with 14 bases between. CDR3 length: 13 residues. The CDR3: CASNQGEAYEQYF. The CDR3 region has the DNA TGTGCCAGCAATCAGGGGGAGGCTTACGAGCAGTACTTC.

Regarding this clone: Relative to the germline gene, one junction end is altered; a read error may explain this. V usage is TRBV6-5 and J usage is TRBJ2-4; tentatively, D is TRBD2 (5 bases). CDR3 length: 15 residues. From germline, CDR1 is MNHEY and CDR2 SVGAGI. The CDR3 DNA sequence: TGTGCCAGCAGTTACTCGGTCCTAGCCAAAAACAGTCAGTACTTC. Protein product: CASSYSVLAKNSQYF.